These 20 T cell receptor beta chains originate from one sample sequenced in a study of blood T cell repertoires in COVID-19. Measured with immunoSEQ multiplex PCR; TCRdb has only the in-frame clones, and not every one. The profile covers a few hundred thousand clones, with around 90% appearing a single time and about 5.2% taken by the ten largest. Sequencing was performed on peripheral blood. Receptor source: a woman aged 60-70 years with COVID-19, enrolled during active disease.

The genes are TRBV6-2 or TRBV6-3 and TRBJ2-2, with 10 nucleotides matching TRBD2. Per germline, CDR1 MNHEY and CDR2 SVGEGT. The V and J ends lost 1 base and 3 bases, in that order; junction bases with no gene match: 8. The CDR3 runs 18 residues. The CDR3 is CASSYYTVAGGDTGELFF. Here the CDR3 DNA reads TGTGCCAGCAGTTACTATACGGTAGCGGGAGGAGACACCGGGGAGCTGTTTTTT.

This clone is a singleton in its sample. This chain joins TRBV3-1 (or the pseudogene TRBV3-2) and TRBJ2-1; TRBD2 aligns across 9 bases. The CDR3 is 15 amino acids. V lost 6 bases, J lost 3 bases, and 6 bases stayed unmatched. Germline assignment: CDR1 LGHDT and CDR2 YNNKEL (reference sequence). The CDR3 DNA reads TGTGCCAGCAGTCAACTAGCGGGCCTCTACAATGAGCAGTTCTTC. It is translated as CASSQLAGLYNEQFF.

This clone was seen a few times. J is TRBJ2-7 and V is TRBV28; possible D gene TRBD2, 6 bases. The ends were cut back, 4 bases at V and 6 bases at J, with 7 bases in the middle. CDR1 and CDR2 from the germline V gene are MDHEN and SYDVKM. This CDR3 region has 11 residues. The CDR3 DNA reads TGTGCCAGCAGTTATAGCGGCGAGCAGTACTTC. It yields the protein CASSYSGEQYF.

V and J are TRBV3-1 (or the pseudogene TRBV3-2) and TRBJ2-1, with D perhaps TRBD1 (6 bases). Trimming stripped 6 bases from V and 7 bases from J, with 16 bases between. The V gene's germline CDR1 is LGHDT and CDR2 YNNKEL (reference sequence). The length of the CDR3 is 14 residues. CDR3 amino acids: CASRQGPSRNEQFF. CDR3 in DNA: TGTGCCAGCAGACAGGGCCCCTCGAGGAATGAGCAGTTCTTC.

Here the CDR3 reads CASSLGTGAEAFF. The CDR3 DNA follows: TGTGCCAGCAGTTTAGGGACAGGGGCTGAAGCTTTCTTT. J is TRBJ1-1 and V is TRBV28, with 10 bases that match TRBD1. V shed 2 bases and J 6 bases; nucleotides not matched to a gene: 0. Germline loops: CDR1 MDHEN, CDR2 SYDVKM. There are 13 residues in the CDR3.

The chain recombines TRBV7-9 with TRBJ2-5, with D possibly being TRBD1 (5 bases). Trimming removed 5 bases from V and 7 bases from J, with 8 bases in between. Looked up from germline, CDR1 is SEHNR and CDR2 is FQNEAQ (reference sequence). The CDR3 covers 11 residues. The CDR3 DNA reads as TGTGCCAGCAGCGCCACAGGGACCCAGTACTTC. It encodes CASSATGTQYF.

J is TRBJ2-1 and V is TRBV10-3; 7 positions agree with TRBD2. The length of the CDR3 is 17 residues. V was clipped by 6 bases and J by 6 bases; unmatched bases: 17. The germline CDR1 and CDR2 sequences are ENHRY and SYGVKD. The chain's CDR3 is CAISQGRGEGFGNEQFF. The CDR3 coding sequence is TGTGCCATCAGCCAGGGTCGGGGGGAGGGTTTCGGCAATGAGCAGTTCTTC.

The chain uses TRBV7-9 and TRBJ1-1; perhaps TRBD1 as D (5 bases). The V gene's germline CDR1 is SEHNR and CDR2 FQNEAQ (reference sequence). The CDR3 runs 14 residues. V lost 2 bases and J 5 bases, leaving 12 bases between the germline ends. CDR3 sequence (DNA): TGTGCCAGCAGCTTATTACGCAGGGTTACTGAAGCTTTCTTT. Translation: CASSLLRRVTEAFF.

This clone was picked up one time. The chain is built from TRBV3-1 (or the pseudogene TRBV3-2) and TRBJ2-1; weak D call: TRBD1 (5 bases). The ends were cut back, 1 base at V and 10 bases at J, with 23 bases in the middle. This CDR3 region has 17 residues. CDR1 and CDR2 from the germline V gene are LGHDT and YNNKEL (reference sequence). Here the CDR3 reads CASSQVTVGSKGQEQFF. The CDR3 nucleotides are TGTGCCAGCAGCCAAGTCACCGTAGGCTCTAAGGGGCAGGAGCAGTTCTTC.

The rearrangement links TRBV25-1 to TRBJ2-5; 11 bases are shared with TRBD1. CDR3 size: 15 residues. Per the germline V gene, CDR1 is MGHDK and CDR2 is SYGVNS. Trimming took 7 bases from V and 1 from J; bases not matched to a gene: 5. CDR3 amino acids: CASTGTGGIQETQYF. The CDR3 DNA is TGTGCCAGCACCGGGACAGGGGGTATCCAAGAGACCCAGTACTTC.

Regarding this clone: Other DNA sequences in the same sample also yield this CDR3. This chain uses TRBV27 with TRBJ2-1; 11 bases are a match to TRBD2. CDR3 size: 14 residues. Germline CDR1 is MNHEY and CDR2 is SMNVEV (reference sequence). After removal of 7 bases from V and 4 bases from J, the junction contained 3 bases not matched to a gene. CDR3 sequence (DNA): TGTGCCAGCACGCTAGCGGGAGGATACAATGAGCAGTTCTTC. It is translated as CASTLAGGYNEQFF.

This chain joins TRBV5-1 and TRBJ2-2, with 12 bases matching TRBD2. The CDR3 is 15 amino acids. From germline, CDR1 is SGHRS and CDR2 YFSETQ. J gave up 7 bases and V 0 bases, and 1 base lay outside the gene matches. CDR3 in DNA: TGCGCCAGCAGCTTGGTGACTAGCGGGGGCGGGGAGCTGTTTTTT. The encoded protein is CASSLVTSGGGELFF.

The chain has TRBV10-3 and TRBJ1-1; 7 bases map to TRBD1. Germline V gives CDR1 ENHRY, CDR2 SYGVKD. The CDR3 covers 13 residues. With 11 bases clipped from V and 4 bases from J, the junction kept 10 bases outside the gene matches. The CDR3 nucleotides read TGTGCCTCGCGAGGGGGCTTGGTCACTGAAGCTTTCTTT. This encodes CASRGGLVTEAFF.

This clone was detected once. CDR3 coding DNA: TGTGCCAGCAGACTTCAGGGGCTGTACAATGAGCAGTTCTTC. This sequence encodes CASRLQGLYNEQFF. The J gene is TRBJ2-1, the V gene TRBV7-2; maybe TRBD1 (6 bases). Germline V gives CDR1 SGHTA, CDR2 FQGNSA. The germline V and J ends were trimmed by 6 bases and 4 bases, with 13 bases remaining between them. This CDR3 comprises 14 residues.

This clone was detected only once. This chain uses TRBV18 with TRBJ2-2; 11 nucleotides match TRBD2. Germline values: CDR1 KGHSH, CDR2 LQKENI. This CDR3 has 15 amino acids. The junction had 4 bases not matched to a gene; V was cut back by 6 bases and J by 4 bases. The CDR3 region is CASSRTSGSTGELFF. Written as DNA, the CDR3 is TGTGCCAGCTCGCGGACTAGCGGGTCCACCGGGGAGCTGTTTTTT.

The chain joins TRBV9 to TRBJ1-2, with no clear D. V was shortened by 4 bases and J by 0 bases, with 13 bases between the two germline ends. This CDR3 is 15 amino acids long. Germline assignment: CDR1 SGDLS and CDR2 YYNGEE. The CDR3 protein is CASSPTPQSNYGYTF. The CDR3 DNA reads as TGTGCCAGCAGCCCCACCCCACAATCTAACTATGGCTACACCTTC.

CDR3 sequence reads: CASSRGREEQFF. In DNA form, the CDR3 reads TGTGCCAGCAGTAGAGGGAGGGAGGAGCAGTTCTTC. V gene TRBV6-2 or TRBV6-3 combines with J gene TRBJ2-1, with 7 bases lining up with TRBD2. The junction had 5 bases not matched to a gene; V was cut back by 5 bases and J by 10 bases. The germline V gene has CDR1 MNHEY and CDR2 SVGEGT. The CDR3 runs 12 residues.

The chain carries TRBV5-4 and TRBJ1-4, with TRBD1 matching over 8 bases. In germline, CDR1 is SGHNT, CDR2 YYREEE (reference sequence). V shed 4 bases, J shed 7 bases, and the junction held 9 bases outside the gene matches. The CDR3 loop spans 15 amino acids. As DNA, the CDR3 is TGTGCCAGCAGCCCGAATCCCCAGGGGGCTGAAAAACTGTTTTTT. Its translation: CASSPNPQGAEKLFF.

The rearrangement links TRBV18 to TRBJ2-7, with 12 bases identical to TRBD1. In germline, CDR1 is KGHSH, CDR2 LQKENI. V shed 3 bases and J 5 bases; nucleotides not matched to a gene: 11. The CDR3 sequence is 17 residues long. CDR3 loop: CASSPTKGQGASDEQYF. The CDR3 nucleotides read TGTGCCAGCTCACCTACCAAGGGACAGGGGGCGTCGGACGAGCAGTACTTC.

The chain recombines TRBV6-5 with TRBJ1-2; 7 nucleotides match TRBD1. CDR3 length: 14 residues. Germline lookup yields CDR1 MNHEY and CDR2 SVGAGI. Trimming at V came to 10 bases and at J to 7 bases, leaving 15 bases not matched to a gene. CDR3 nucleotide sequence: TGTGCCATTAAAAGACAGGGAACGGGACTTGGCTACACCTTC. Residues: CAIKRQGTGLGYTF.